Presented here are 15 T cell receptor beta chains from one specimen sequenced in a study of blood T cell repertoires in COVID-19. The repertoire was sequenced with immunoSEQ multiplex PCR; TCRdb's copy has only in-frame clones and lacks some. The table records about 150,000 clones, 75% to 90% of them present only once. The sequenced sample was peripheral blood. Receptors originate from a man aged 55 to 70 with acute or convalescent COVID-19.

The J gene is TRBJ2-6, the V gene TRBV18; unclear D gene. CDR3 length: 18 residues. The V gene's germline CDR1 is KGHSH and CDR2 LQKENI. V shed 3 bases and J shed 0 bases, with 15 bases lying between them. For the CDR3, the DNA is TGTGCCAGCTCACCGAGAAGACACGCCTCCTCTGGGGCCAACGTCCTGACTTTC. It specifies CASSPRRHASSGANVLTF. Combining the CDR3 with reference TRBV18 and TRBJ2-6 gives the whole variable domain NAGVMQNPRHLVRRRGQEARLRCSPMKGHSHVYWYRQLPEEGLKFMVYLQKENIIDESGMPKERFSAEFPKEGPSILRIQQVVRGDSAAYFCASSPRRHASSGANVLTFGAGSRLTVL.

V usage is TRBV21-1 and J usage is TRBJ1-5; TRBD1, the table's D call, lacks a check against the DNA. TRBV21-1 is listed as a pseudogene. This CDR3 spans 13 amino acids. In nucleotides, the CDR3 is TGTGCCAGCAGGGGGACAGGGAGTCAGCCCCAGCATTTT. Translating gives CASRGTGSQPQHF.

V gene TRBV12-5 combines with J gene TRBJ2-1, with 10 bases aligning to TRBD2. The CDR3 is 15 amino acids. The germline CDR1 and CDR2 sequences are LGHNT and FRNRAP. V lost 4 bases to trimming and J lost 4 bases; unmatched junction nucleotides: 4. CDR3 nucleotides: TGTGCTAGTGGTTCCTCTAGCGGGGGTTACAATGAGCAGTTCTTC. It codes for CASGSSSGGYNEQFF.

The rearrangement links TRBV5-1 to TRBJ2-3, with D uncertain. Germline lookup yields CDR1 SGHRS and CDR2 YFSETQ. The CDR3 spans 13 residues. V dropped 4 bases and J dropped 5 bases, with 11 bases sitting between them. The CDR3 coding sequence is TGCGCCAGCAGCAATTCCAGAGGAGATACGCAGTATTTT. This gives the protein CASSNSRGDTQYF.

The rearrangement joins TRBV9 to TRBJ1-2; D gene unclear. V was trimmed by 0 bases and J by 4 bases, leaving 13 bases between them. Germline CDR1 and CDR2: SGDLS and YYNGEE. The CDR3 has 15 amino acids. CDR3 loop: CASSVATSRGYGYTF. The CDR3 DNA reads TGTGCCAGCAGCGTAGCTACTTCCCGGGGCTATGGCTACACCTTC.

The CDR3 DNA follows: TGTGCCAGTCGCTCACAGGGGGCGGGGAACACTGAAGCTTTCTTT. This gives the protein CASRSQGAGNTEAFF. The J gene is TRBJ1-1, the V gene TRBV27, with TRBD1 matching 9 bases. The CDR3 consists of 15 residues. Per germline, CDR1 MNHEY and CDR2 SMNVEV (reference sequence). With V trimmed by 9 bases and J by 1 base, 9 bases remained unmatched.

The rearrangement uses TRBV5-1 and TRBJ2-7; D uncertain. V was shortened by 4 bases and J by 5 bases, with 19 bases between the two germline ends. The CDR3 covers 15 residues. Per germline, CDR1 SGHRS and CDR2 YFSETQ. This chain's CDR3 is CASSARLGTTDEQYF. CDR3 coding DNA: TGCGCCAGCAGCGCACGCCTGGGTACTACGGACGAGCAGTACTTC.

This chain uses TRBV7-9 with TRBJ1-1; 9 nucleotides align to TRBD1. Germline V gives CDR1 SEHNR, CDR2 FQNEAQ (reference sequence). After removal of 5 bases from V and 7 bases from J, the junction contained 5 bases not matched to a gene. This CDR3 has 13 residues. The CDR3 here is CASSVRGQGEAFF. CDR3 sequence (DNA): TGTGCCAGCAGCGTCAGGGGACAGGGTGAAGCTTTCTTT.

The chain has TRBV18 and TRBJ2-3; D may be TRBD1 (5 bases). This CDR3 is built from 15 residues. V lost 10 bases, J lost 2 bases, and 19 bases lay in between. Looked up from germline, CDR1 is KGHSH and CDR2 is LQKENI. CDR3 loop: CATQPGWGNTDTQYF. CDR3 in DNA: TGTGCCACCCAACCAGGGTGGGGTAACACAGATACGCAGTATTTT.

The J gene is TRBJ2-3, the V gene TRBV7-2; D is undetermined. Trimming pared 6 bases from V and 0 bases from J, leaving 13 bases between. Germline-derived CDR1 and CDR2 are SGHTA and FQGNSA. CDR3 length: 15 amino acids. CDR3 amino acids: CASRSKRSSTDTQYF. The CDR3 bases are TGTGCCAGCAGGTCCAAAAGGAGCAGCACAGATACGCAGTATTTT.

This sequence joins TRBV3-1 (or the pseudogene TRBV3-2) and TRBJ1-3; D may be TRBD1 (5 bases). This CDR3 has 15 residues. Germline V lookup: CDR1 LGHDT, CDR2 YNNKEL (reference sequence). Trimming cost V 3 bases and J 0 bases, with 9 bases left between them. The CDR3 DNA reads TGTGCCAGCAGCCAGGGGCGAAGCTCTGGAAACACCATATATTTT. As protein: CASSQGRSSGNTIYF.

The rearrangement joins TRBV7-2 to TRBJ1-6; 9 nucleotides match TRBD1. The CDR3 loop spans 15 amino acids. CDR1 is SGHTA, CDR2 FQGNSA, per germline. V lost 5 bases to trimming and J lost 10 bases; unmatched junction nucleotides: 9. DNA of the CDR3: TGTGCCAGCAGCCTCAACAGGGGGCTACGATCACCCCTCCACTTT. Translated: CASSLNRGLRSPLHF.

The chain combines TRBV27 with TRBJ2-1; 13 bases agree with TRBD2. Germline V gives CDR1 MNHEY, CDR2 SMNVEV (reference sequence). CDR3 length: 17 residues. Trimming at V came to 2 bases and at J to 6 bases, leaving 7 bases not matched to a gene. CDR3 sequence (DNA): TGTGCCAGCAGTTTAGGAACTAGCGGGGGGGCGGGCAATGAGCAGTTCTTC. This encodes CASSLGTSGGAGNEQFF.

The CDR3 bases are TGTGCCAGCAGTTTATCTTCCGGGGAGCTGTTTTTT. Its translation is CASSLSSGELFF. The V and J genes are TRBV28 and TRBJ2-2; no definite D call. CDR3 size: 12 residues. Germline V lookup: CDR1 MDHEN, CDR2 SYDVKM. V was shortened by 1 base and J by 6 bases, with 3 bases between the two germline ends. Drawing the rest from reference TRBV28 and TRBJ2-2, the complete variable domain is DVKVTQSSRYLVKRTGEKVFLECVQDMDHENMFWYRQDPGLGLRLIYFSYDVKMKEKGDIPEGYSVSREKKERFSLILESASTNQTSMYLCASSLSSGELFFGEGSRLTVL.

J is TRBJ1-2 and V is TRBV28; maybe TRBD1 (5 bases). The CDR3 runs to 13 residues. In germline, CDR1 is MDHEN, CDR2 SYDVKM. V was cut by 3 bases and J by 4 bases, with 9 bases left in between. CDR3 in DNA: TGTGCCAGCAGTTTGGCAGGGCGCTATGGCTACACCTTC. Its translation: CASSLAGRYGYTF.